The 14 T cell receptor beta chains given below trace back to one sample, sequenced in a study of PD-L1 blockade in urothelial cancer. TCRdb keeps only in-frame clones here, not all; method: immunoSEQ multiplex PCR. Altogether tens of thousands of clones are present, 75% to 95% being singletons, with the ten largest covering less than 9.5%. Described time point: peripheral blood 6 weeks after treatment start. The input for sequencing was PBMCs, taken around atezolizumab (anti-PD-L1) treatment. The receptors derive from a man aged 70-80 years with urothelial cancer.

This chain joins TRBV7-8 and TRBJ2-7; tentative D call: TRBD1 (7 bases). Germline values: CDR1 SGHVS, CDR2 FQNEAQ. The CDR3 runs 15 residues. Between the trimmed V and J ends, which lost 5 bases and 3 bases, there was a span of 17 bases. CDR3 loop: CASSAQGGPYYEQYF. Here the CDR3 DNA reads TGTGCCAGCAGCGCCCAGGGGGGCCCTTACTACGAGCAGTACTTC.

This clone was seen more than once but under ten times. The rearrangement links TRBV7-9 to TRBJ2-7; D may be TRBD1 (6 bases). In germline, CDR1 is SEHNR, CDR2 FQNEAQ (reference sequence). The CDR3 extends over 13 amino acids. Trimming stripped 3 bases from V and 9 bases from J, with 15 bases between. The CDR3: CASSLGAGRGQYF. The CDR3 DNA is TGTGCCAGCAGCTTGGGGGCCGGTCGGGGGCAGTACTTC.

CDR3 loop: CASSLGLEQETQYF. The CDR3 bases are TGCGCCAGCAGCTTGGGACTAGAGCAAGAGACCCAGTACTTC. This sequence joins TRBV5-1 and TRBJ2-5; TRBD2 is a possible D gene (6 bases). The germline V gene encodes CDR1 SGHRS and CDR2 YFSETQ. This CDR3 has 14 amino acids. Deletions cut 0 bases from V and 2 bases from J, with 8 bases between.

The genes are TRBV4-1 and TRBJ1-2; D unresolved. Deletions cut 2 bases from V and 5 bases from J, with 21 bases between. CDR3 length: 17 residues. From germline, CDR1 is MGHRA and CDR2 YSYEKL. For the CDR3, the DNA is TGCGCCAGCAGCCAAAATGGGGAGACTAGGATATGGTATGGCTACACCTTC. This gives the protein CASSQNGETRIWYGYTF.

This chain joins TRBV30 and TRBJ2-3, with a possible D match to TRBD2 (6 bases). The CDR3 contains 14 residues. Germline CDR1 is GTSNPN and CDR2 is SVGIG (reference sequence). The V and J ends lost 2 bases and 4 bases respectively, with 13 bases between them. The CDR3 loop is CAWSKEGEADTQYF. CDR3 DNA: TGTGCCTGGAGTAAGGAGGGTGAGGCAGATACGCAGTATTTT.

The chain links TRBV5-1 to TRBJ1-4; 9 nucleotides agree with TRBD1. The length of the CDR3 is 14 residues. V trimming: 4 bases; J trimming: 5 bases; junction bases outside the gene matches: 3. Per the germline V gene, CDR1 is SGHRS and CDR2 is YFSETQ. The CDR3 region has the DNA TGCGCCAGCAGCATCGGACAGGGGAATGAAAAACTGTTTTTT. Translated: CASSIGQGNEKLFF.

The V and J genes are TRBV28 and TRBJ2-3, with D hard to call. V lost 5 bases and J 2 bases, leaving 2 bases between the germline ends. CDR1 MDHEN and CDR2 SYDVKM come from the germline V gene. The CDR3 runs 11 residues. The chain's CDR3 is CASSLTDTQYF. CDR3 coding DNA: TGTGCCAGCAGTCTCACAGATACGCAGTATTTT.

This clone was detected once. The chain recombines TRBV25-1 with TRBJ2-5; 12 nucleotides agree with TRBD2. V gave up 6 bases and J gave up 2 bases; unmatched junction bases: 1. Germline-derived CDR1 and CDR2 are MGHDK and SYGVNS. The CDR3 loop spans 14 amino acids. The chain's CDR3 is CASRTSGRQETQYF. The CDR3 DNA sequence: TGTGCCAGCAGAACTAGCGGGAGGCAAGAGACCCAGTACTTC.

The chain uses TRBV15 and TRBJ2-3; the D is unclear. Per germline, CDR1 LNHNV and CDR2 YYDKDF (reference sequence). CDR3 length: 14 amino acids. V was shortened by 1 base and J by 0 bases, with 5 bases between the two germline ends. Here the CDR3 reads CATSRAPSTDTQYF. CDR3 nucleotides: TGTGCCACCAGCAGAGCCCCTAGCACAGATACGCAGTATTTT.

This rearrangement joins TRBV6-1 to TRBJ1-2; tentative D call: TRBD1 (5 bases). Trimming shortened V by 6 bases and J by 8 bases, and 19 bases separated the two germline ends. The length of the CDR3 is 14 residues. The germline V gene encodes CDR1 MNHNS and CDR2 SASEGT. The CDR3 region has the DNA TGTGCCAGCAGCCCCGGTGGGGGGGTAGAAGGCTACACCTTC. Encoded protein: CASSPGGGVEGYTF.

This clone was recorded only once. The chain recombines TRBV19 with TRBJ1-1; no firm D call. V was trimmed by 6 bases and J by 2 bases, leaving 19 bases between them. Germline CDR1 reads LNHDA; CDR2 reads SQIVND (reference sequence). The CDR3 runs 16 residues. Written as DNA, the CDR3 is TGTGCCAGTAGGATCCCCAGGCGTTCCGGCAACACTGAAGCTTTCTTT. Protein product: CASRIPRRSGNTEAFF. The full variable domain, rest sourced from reference TRBV19 and TRBJ1-1, is DGGITQSPKYLFRKEGQNVTLSCEQNLNHDAMYWYRQDPGQGLRLIYYSQIVNDFQKGDIAEGYSVSREKKESFPLTVTSAQKNPTAFYLCASRIPRRSGNTEAFFGQGTRLTVV.

The chain joins TRBV2 to TRBJ1-5, with 9 bases lining up with TRBD1. This CDR3 comprises 16 residues. In germline, CDR1 is SNHLY, CDR2 FYNNEI. V gave up 6 bases and J gave up 6 bases; unmatched junction bases: 12. Here the CDR3 reads CASSNPDRGGLQPQHF. The CDR3 DNA sequence: TGTGCCAGCAGCAACCCGGACAGGGGCGGACTTCAGCCCCAGCATTTT.

This rearrangement joins TRBV4-1 to TRBJ2-3; 11 bases line up with TRBD2. With 4 bases clipped from V and 4 bases from J, the junction kept 4 bases outside the gene matches. The V gene's germline CDR1 is MGHRA and CDR2 YSYEKL. This CDR3 region has 15 residues. CDR3: CASSPGTSGADTQYF. In DNA, the CDR3 is TGCGCCAGCAGCCCCGGGACTAGCGGTGCAGATACGCAGTATTTT.

The genes are TRBV6-4 and TRBJ2-3; 9 bases are shared with TRBD2. The CDR3 consists of 15 residues. After removal of 6 bases from V and 3 bases from J, the junction contained 7 bases not matched to a gene. Germline V gene lookup returns CDR1 MRHNA and CDR2 SNTAGT. The CDR3 reads CASSKGSGRTDTQYF. CDR3 DNA sequence: TGTGCCAGCAGCAAAGGGAGCGGGAGGACAGATACGCAGTATTTT.